This T cell receptor (beta chain) was captured in a study of radiotherapy plus CTLA-4 blockade in lung cancer. This clone was picked up one time. The table came from immunoSEQ multiplex PCR; TCRdb's copy has only in-frame clones and leaves some out. The sample lists tens of thousands of clones, about 87% seen once, with over 0.75% in the top ten. In germline, CDR1 is SGHTA, CDR2 FQGNSA. Trimming removed 4 bases from V and 6 bases from J, with 15 bases in between. The length of the CDR3 is 15 residues. This sequence originates from a human donor with non-small cell lung cancer who had stable disease on radiotherapy plus ipilimumab. V gene TRBV7-2 combines with J gene TRBJ2-2; D is perhaps TRBD2 (6 bases). Sequencing was performed on peripheral blood, taken from a patient treated with radiotherapy plus ipilimumab. This CDR3 reads CASSSWTIQAGELFF. For the CDR3, the DNA is TGTGCCAGCAGCTCCTGGACTATCCAAGCCGGGGAGCTGTTTTTT.